This is a list of T cell receptor beta chains from one sample in a study of T cell changes during pregnancy in multiple sclerosis. Using immunoSEQ multiplex PCR, the repertoire was profiled, and TCRdb retains in-frame clones only, with some absent. This table has approximately 41,000 clones, approximately 91% appearing once. Source material: PBMCs (not recorded whether the cells were cultured). The receptors were sampled from a female donor with multiple sclerosis, enrolled in a pregnancy study. CDR3s leave out the opening cysteine and the closing phenylalanine or tryptophan. The order of the fields is CDR3 length, V gene, J gene, D gene, CDR3 protein. A D gene is named only where the DNA matches it firmly.

len: 14; v_gene: TRBV30; j_gene: TRBJ2-7; d_gene: TRBD2; CDR3aa: AWSVFGGGLSYEQY
len: 12; v_gene: TRBV7-3; j_gene: TRBJ2-1; d_gene: .; CDR3aa: ASSLTTIPFEQF
len: 11; v_gene: TRBV6-1; j_gene: TRBJ1-2; d_gene: .; CDR3aa: AAEKNGGYGYT
len: 11; v_gene: TRBV5-1; j_gene: TRBJ1-4; d_gene: .; CDR3aa: ASSWRGDEKLF
len: 11; v_gene: TRBV5-1; j_gene: TRBJ2-5; d_gene: TRBD1; CDR3aa: ASSPGQGETQY
len: 15; v_gene: TRBV18; j_gene: TRBJ2-7; d_gene: TRBD2; CDR3aa: ASSPPLRTSGAYEQY
len: 15; v_gene: TRBV10-3; j_gene: TRBJ1-2; d_gene: TRBD1; CDR3aa: AISESSGGGLVYGYT
len: 14; v_gene: TRBV18; j_gene: TRBJ2-7; d_gene: .; CDR3aa: ASSPPGGGVGYEQY
len: 12; v_gene: TRBV11-2; j_gene: TRBJ1-1; d_gene: TRBD1; CDR3aa: ASSLVDRATEAF
len: 13; v_gene: TRBV7-2; j_gene: TRBJ1-2; d_gene: TRBD1; CDR3aa: ASSPGQVEFYGYT
len: 11; v_gene: TRBV27; j_gene: TRBJ2-7; d_gene: .; CDR3aa: ASSHIRGYEQY
len: 17; v_gene: TRBV5-6; j_gene: TRBJ2-1; d_gene: .; CDR3aa: ASSLAVVRRGTYYNEQF
len: 13; v_gene: TRBV12-5; j_gene: TRBJ2-1; d_gene: TRBD2; CDR3aa: ASGPSLAGNNEQF
len: 11; v_gene: TRBV2; j_gene: TRBJ2-1; d_gene: .; CDR3aa: ASSDRWDNEQF
len: 12; v_gene: TRBV4-1; j_gene: TRBJ1-1; d_gene: .; CDR3aa: ASSQDIGTPVAF
len: 15; v_gene: TRBV4-1; j_gene: TRBJ2-1; d_gene: TRBD1; CDR3aa: ASSQETGTGGHSVQF
len: 12; v_gene: TRBV28; j_gene: TRBJ1-1; d_gene: .; CDR3aa: ASSFVDRDTEAF
len: 13; v_gene: TRBV18; j_gene: TRBJ1-5; d_gene: .; CDR3aa: ASSPLSGLGQPQH
len: 10; v_gene: TRBV7-2; j_gene: TRBJ2-7; d_gene: TRBD1; CDR3aa: ASSPRTGNQY
len: 13; v_gene: TRBV18; j_gene: TRBJ2-3; d_gene: TRBD2; CDR3aa: ASSPLLAGADTQY
len: 13; v_gene: TRBV9; j_gene: TRBJ2-7; d_gene: .; CDR3aa: ASSSGRPARGEQY
len: 14; v_gene: TRBV28; j_gene: TRBJ2-1; d_gene: TRBD2; CDR3aa: ASSPWTSGIPGEQF
len: 15; v_gene: TRBV11-2; j_gene: TRBJ2-3; d_gene: TRBD2; CDR3aa: ASSSRGLASYTDTQY
len: 9; v_gene: TRBV5-1; j_gene: TRBJ2-5; d_gene: .; CDR3aa: ASSFEETQY
len: 12; v_gene: TRBV2; j_gene: TRBJ2-3; d_gene: TRBD2; CDR3aa: ASRRLAGTDTQY
len: 13; v_gene: TRBV6-4; j_gene: TRBJ2-4; d_gene: TRBD2; CDR3aa: ASSESSGGADIQY
len: 14; v_gene: TRBV19; j_gene: TRBJ1-5; d_gene: .; CDR3aa: ASSIVGRGGNQPQH
len: 12; v_gene: TRBV6-1; j_gene: TRBJ1-2; d_gene: .; CDR3aa: ASSVGRGKYGYT
len: 13; v_gene: TRBV5-1; j_gene: TRBJ2-1; d_gene: .; CDR3aa: ASSLDAGIRNEQF